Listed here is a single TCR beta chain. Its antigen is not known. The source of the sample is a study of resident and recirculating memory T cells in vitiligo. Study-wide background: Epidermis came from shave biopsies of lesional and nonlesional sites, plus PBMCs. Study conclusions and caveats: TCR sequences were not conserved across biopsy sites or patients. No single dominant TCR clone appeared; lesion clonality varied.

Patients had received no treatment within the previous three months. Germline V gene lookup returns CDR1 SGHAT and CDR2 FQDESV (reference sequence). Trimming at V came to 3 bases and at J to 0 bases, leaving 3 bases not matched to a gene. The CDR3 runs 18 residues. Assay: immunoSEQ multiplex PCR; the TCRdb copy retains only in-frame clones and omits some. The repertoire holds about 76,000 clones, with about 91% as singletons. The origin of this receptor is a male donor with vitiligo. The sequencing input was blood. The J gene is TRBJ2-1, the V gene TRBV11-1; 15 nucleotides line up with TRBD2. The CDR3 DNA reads TGTGCCAGCAGCTTGGGACTAGCGGGAGGCACCTCCTACAATGAGCAGTTCTTC. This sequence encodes CASSLGLAGGTSYNEQFF. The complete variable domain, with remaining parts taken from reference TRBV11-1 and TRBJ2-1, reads EAEVAQSPRYKITEKSQAVAFWCDPISGHATLYWYRQILGQGPELLVQFQDESVVDDSQLPKDRFSAERLKGVDSTLKIQPAELGDSAMYLCASSLGLAGGTSYNEQFFGPGTRLTVL.